A single sample gave rise to the 16 T cell receptor beta chains below, sequenced in a study of T cells in Graves' hyperthyroidism and ophthalmopathy (dated by TCRdb to about 2019). Preparation of the library involved multiplex PCR. Sequencing instrument: Illumina HiSeq 2000. Amplification of TCR beta CDR3 regions was carried out from RNA transcripts. The TCR CDR3 was subjected to a first round of RT-PCR using the HTBI primer set and the Qiagen OneStep RT-PCR kit. TCRdb reran the public reads through fastp at Q25 and MiXCR, keeping productive beta chains. Merged by CDR3 protein, the rows form single entries marked with the most common genes and DNA. Across this sample there are 650,000 to 700,000 distinct CDR3 sequences, with approximately 15% seen only once. 15% to 17% of the sample belongs to the ten largest clones. Sample: blood. All receptors derive from a man aged 50-60 years with Graves' hyperthyroidism.

This clonotype appeared many times. The J gene is TRBJ2-2, the V gene TRBV2, with 12 nucleotides matching TRBD2. The V gene's germline CDR1 is SNHLY and CDR2 FYNNEI. The J segment lost 6 bases and the V segment lost 6 bases, leaving 8 bases of the junction unmatched. The CDR3 length is 16 residues. The DNA for the CDR3 is TGTGCCAGCAGAGTGACTAGCGGGAGTTTGTCCGGGGAGCTGTTTTTT. Residues: CASRVTSGSLSGELFF.

V and J are TRBV2 and TRBJ2-1; TRBD2 matches at 9 bases. The CDR3 consists of 15 residues. The germline V gene encodes CDR1 SNHLY and CDR2 FYNNEI. With 1 base clipped from V and 8 bases from J, the junction kept 6 bases outside the gene matches. This CDR3 is CASSEGAGGPDEQFF. The CDR3, as DNA: TGTGCCAGCAGTGAAGGCGCGGGAGGGCCTGATGAGCAGTTCTTC. Complete variable domain (other parts from reference TRBV2 and TRBJ2-1): EPEVTQTPSHQVTQMGQEVILRCVPISNHLYFYWYRQILGQKVEFLVSFYNNEISEKSEIFDDQFSVERPDGSNFTLKIRSTKLEDSAMYFCASSEGAGGPDEQFFGPGTRLTVL.

The chain employs TRBV4-1 and TRBJ2-3, with 8 bases aligning to TRBD1. This CDR3 region has 17 residues. The germline CDR1 and CDR2 sequences are MGHRA and YSYEKL. V lost 0 bases to trimming and J lost 0 bases; unmatched junction nucleotides: 5. CDR3 coding DNA: TGCGCCAGCAGCCAAGAACGGACAGGGACTAGCACAGATACGCAGTATTTT. Its protein product is CASSQERTGTSTDTQYF.

The V gene is TRBV6-5, the J gene TRBJ2-4; D is perhaps TRBD1 or TRBD2 (5 bases each). The CDR3 loop spans 14 amino acids. V was trimmed by 0 bases and J by 7 bases, leaving 10 bases between them. From germline, CDR1 is MNHEY and CDR2 SVGAGI. The CDR3 sequence is CASSYSGERNIQYF. The CDR3 DNA sequence: TGTGCCAGCAGTTACTCGGGGGAGAGGAACATTCAGTACTTC.

This clonotype was counted at least ten times. The V call is TRBV10-3, the J call TRBJ1-5, with 9 positions matching TRBD1. Germline-derived CDR1 and CDR2 are ENHRY and SYGVKD. V lost 2 bases and J lost 3; bases outside the gene matches: 8. The CDR3 covers 17 residues. CDR3 bases: TGTGCCATCAGTGAGACAGGGGGCTCTTATGACAATCAGCCCCAGCATTTT. It is translated as CAISETGGSYDNQPQHF.

This clonotype was seen repeatedly, ten times or more. The chain is built from TRBV28 and TRBJ1-2; 9 positions match TRBD1. This CDR3 region has 17 residues. Germline V gene sequence: CDR1 MDHEN, CDR2 SYDVKM. J gave up 1 base and V 5 bases, and 11 bases lay outside the gene matches. The CDR3: CASSPPGTGKRNYGYTF. As DNA, the CDR3 is TGTGCCAGCAGTCCACCCGGGACAGGGAAACGTAACTATGGCTACACCTTC.

This clonotype came up a few times. V and J are TRBV24-1 and TRBJ2-1; D call uncertain. CDR3 size: 13 residues. The V end was cut by 4 bases, the J end by 6 bases, with 9 bases between. Germline loops: CDR1 KGHDR, CDR2 SFDVKD. The CDR3, as DNA: TGTGCCACCAGTGAACCCCCCCTCAATGAGCAGTTCTTC. Protein sequence: CATSEPPLNEQFF.

V usage is TRBV5-1 and J usage is TRBJ2-1; a possible D gene is TRBD2 (6 bases). The germline gives CDR1 SGHRS, CDR2 YFSETQ. V lost 1 base to trimming and J lost 3 bases, with 14 bases between them. This CDR3 comprises 16 residues. This CDR3 reads CASSLSLARNYNEQFF. The CDR3 nucleotides read TGCGCCAGCAGCTTGTCGCTAGCGAGAAACTACAATGAGCAGTTCTTC.

This clonotype was counted a few times. This chain links TRBV20-1 with TRBJ1-6, with TRBD1 matching over 8 bases. The CDR3 runs to 15 residues. Looked up from germline, CDR1 is DFQATT and CDR2 is SNEGSKA (reference sequence). V shed 0 bases and J 14 bases; nucleotides not matched to a gene: 12. CDR3 nucleotide sequence: TGCAGTGCTAGAGATGATCGGACAGGGCCCAAGTCCCTCCACTTT. As protein: CSARDDRTGPKSLHF.

The V gene is TRBV28, the J gene TRBJ2-3, with a tentative D call TRBD1 (6 bases). The CDR3 contains 16 residues. V was cut by 2 bases and J by 2 bases, with 14 bases left in between. CDR1 and CDR2 (germline): MDHEN, SYDVKM. The CDR3 DNA sequence: TGTGCCAGCAGTTTAAGGGGGATGCGGATCACAGATACGCAGTATTTT. Translated, it gives CASSLRGMRITDTQYF.

The chain joins TRBV9 to TRBJ1-2; 8 nucleotides agree with TRBD1. Germline V gene lookup returns CDR1 SGDLS and CDR2 YYNGEE. Germline trimming cut 4 bases from V and 0 bases from J; bases unmatched to any gene: 11. The length of the CDR3 is 17 residues. The CDR3 region is CASSPRDRLNSNYGYTF. In nucleotides, the CDR3 is TGTGCCAGCAGCCCTCGGGACAGGTTGAATTCTAACTATGGCTACACCTTC.

This clonotype was detected ten times or more. V is TRBV3-1 and J is TRBJ1-1, with D hard to call. Trimming took 1 base from V and 4 from J, leaving 7 bases between them. The CDR3 contains 13 residues. Germline loops: CDR1 LGHDT, CDR2 YNNKEL (reference sequence). Here the CDR3 DNA reads TGTGCCAGCAGCCAAGCTGATGTCACTGAAGCTTTCTTT. Protein: CASSQADVTEAFF.

There are a few counts of this clonotype. CDR3 region: CASSLVASGSTLEQYF. CDR3 in DNA: TGTGCCAGCAGCTTAGTTGCTAGCGGGAGCACCTTGGAGCAGTACTTC. The chain joins TRBV7-9 to TRBJ2-7, with 10 bases aligning to TRBD2. V lost 1 base, J lost 7 bases, and 10 bases stayed unmatched. This CDR3 contains 16 residues. Per the germline V gene, CDR1 is SEHNR and CDR2 is FQNEAQ (reference sequence). Full variable domain (rest looked up from reference TRBV7-9 and TRBJ2-7): DTGVSQNPRHKITKRGQNVTFRCDPISEHNRLYWYRQTLGQGPEFLTYFQNEAQLEKSRLLSDRFSAERPKGSFSTLEIQRTEQGDSAMYLCASSLVASGSTLEQYFGPGTRLTVT.

This clonotype was observed many times. The chain uses TRBV2 and TRBJ1-5; 7 bases align to TRBD1. The CDR3 runs 13 residues. Germline CDR1 SNHLY, CDR2 FYNNEI. The V and J ends lost 7 bases and 7 bases, in that order; junction bases with no gene match: 7. The CDR3 reads CASNRDSGQPQHF. The CDR3 DNA reads as TGTGCCAGCAACCGGGACAGCGGCCAGCCCCAGCATTTT.

The chain joins TRBV18 to TRBJ2-7, with D uncertain. CDR3 size: 13 residues. Looked up from germline, CDR1 is KGHSH and CDR2 is LQKENI. V was pared by 6 bases and J by 5 bases, with 14 bases between. CDR3: CASSLRHLDEQYF. The CDR3, as DNA: TGTGCCAGCTCGCTCCGGCATCTGGACGAGCAGTACTTC.

In its sample, this clonotype was seen a few times. V gene TRBV6-1 combines with J gene TRBJ2-3, with 10 bases identical to TRBD1. Per the germline V gene, CDR1 is MNHNS and CDR2 is SASEGT. The CDR3 has 15 residues. After removal of 3 bases from V and 4 bases from J, the junction contained 4 bases not matched to a gene. This CDR3 is CASSDWTGGADTQYF. The DNA for the CDR3 is TGTGCCAGCAGTGATTGGACAGGGGGAGCAGATACGCAGTATTTT.